This T cell receptor (beta chain) derives from a study of T cell repertoires in cytomegalovirus infection. TCRdb called the reads again in MiXCR, with one record for every CDR3 protein. The sample yields around 490,000 distinct CDR3 sequences, less than 30% seen once. The CDR3 length is 16 residues. CDR1 is SGHVS and CDR2 is FQNEAQ in the germline V gene. V trimming: 1 base; J trimming: 4 bases; junction bases outside the gene matches: 4. The study's findings and limits: Summed public TCR beta family frequency identified CMV carriers bearing the relevant HLA.

Comments on this clonotype: The target antigen is unknown.

This clonotype was sampled from a human donor in good health (CMV status not recorded). Some clones in this sample may be carry-over from other donors' samples. The rearrangement joins TRBV7-8 to TRBJ2-3, with 11 bases identical to TRBD2. Sequences were obtained from PBMCs. CDR3 sequence reads: CASSLVDSGRADTQYF. In DNA form, the CDR3 reads TGTGCCAGCAGCTTAGTTGATAGCGGGAGGGCAGATACGCAGTATTTT.